One T cell receptor beta chain is described in this entry. No antigen is known for it. This sample stems from a study of T cells after yellow fever vaccination. Researchers made TCR cDNA using 5'RACE template switching, and this step added a universal primer site and UMIs. MiXCR was run by TCRdb on the 5' RACE reads, yielding one entry per CDR3 protein. The profile shows hundreds of thousands of distinct CDR3 sequences, roughly an eighth of them singletons. The V gene's germline CDR1 is MGHDK and CDR2 SYGVNS. Deletions cut 2 bases from V and 5 bases from J, with 12 bases between. The CDR3 covers 14 residues. Regarding the study as a whole: Abundant clonotypes (contaminants from the bulk population) could be present in FACS-sorted repertoires.

This clonotype was obtained from a man between 25 and 39 years old who received the YFV17D yellow fever vaccine. The chain recombines TRBV25-1 with TRBJ2-5, with D possibly being TRBD1 or TRBD2 (5 bases each). Material: PBMCs, obtained on the day of the yellow fever booster vaccination. CDR3 nucleotide sequence: TGTGCCAGCAGTGAAACGGGGCTGGGGGAGACCCAGTACTTC. Its protein product is CASSETGLGETQYF. Filled out from reference TRBV25-1 and TRBJ2-5, the complete variable domain reads EADIYQTPRYLVIGTGKKITLECSQTMGHDKMYWYQQDPGMELHLIHYSYGVNSTEKGDLSSESTVSRIRTEHFPLTLESARPSHTSQYLCASSETGLGETQYFGPGTRLLVL.